This T cell receptor beta chain was captured by sequencing in a study of blood T cell repertoires in COVID-19 (dated by TCRdb to 2019 to 2021). About the investigation overall: Samples from collaborators originated in the United States, Italy and Spain and spanned both the acute and convalescent phases of COVID-19. The material from the prospective study consisted of cDNA or gDNA derived from T cells, B-cell-depleted T cells, or PBMCs. Deeply sampled blood TCRbeta repertoires from subjects exposed to, actively infected with, or recovered from COVID-19 were included in the dataset. The repertoires were made available in a free public database intended to serve as a resource for research on the immune response to SARS-CoV-2. Samples came from the ongoing ImmuneRACE study (first 160 participants) plus 1,254 subjects from 6 global collaborators. The sample metadata nearly always contained a de-identified subject ID, COVID-19 status, age in years and sex. Where HLA class I and class II types were available, the types were taken from metadata supplied by the sample provider, not from assay-based typing. Overall results and qualifications from the work: The amount of clinical and demographic metadata varied by source and participant and was provided uncurated.

Trimming removed 0 bases from V and 0 bases from J, leaving 9 bases between the germline ends. The CDR3 covers 16 residues, taking in both the cysteine and the phenylalanine. The kept DNA is CDR3 alone, 48 bases in frame from the first base. The germline V gene gives CDR1 as MGHRA and CDR2 as YSYEKL. Whole blood was collected in K2EDTA tubes by collaborating institutions according to the institutions' own protocols. For TCRbeta analysis, collaborators shipped samples as frozen whole blood, isolated PBMCs, or DNA extracted from either of those sample types. TCRbeta CDR3 regions were amplified from genomic DNA using the immunoSEQ Assay, a bias-controlled multiplex PCR. In the original analysis: Within the assay, amplification of reference gene primers was used to estimate how many nucleated cells each sample contained. To quantify the absolute abundance of each unique TCRbeta CDR3 rearrangement, sequence reads were collapsed and filtered. Productive Simpson clonality was computed per sample as the square root of Simpson's diversity index over productive rearrangements. In its TCRdb copy, this immuneACCESS table keeps in-frame sequences only and misses some clones. Where compared with another copy, unresolved V genes explain less than half of these, and the others have no known cause. V, J and clone size are taken as reported in that table, and D and trimming were inferred from the DNA itself. The sample contains under 85,000 clones, around 87% of them found a single time. The ten largest account for roughly 12% of the sample.

Regarding this clone: No antigen is known for it. The sample holds no much larger clone one base away, and base qualities are not on file.

The sequence derives from a human donor in a cohort sampled during active COVID-19. The sequenced sample was peripheral blood. Recombination linked TRBV4-1 to TRBJ1-5, and TRBD1 may be the D gene, going by 5 matching bases. The sequenced DNA is TGCGCCAGCAGCCAAGATAGCCAGGGTAGCAATCAGCCCCAGCATTTT. It is translated as CASSQDSQGSNQPQHF.